This is a list of T cell receptor beta chains from one sample in a study of OX40 agonist ivuxolimab in advanced cancers. Sequencing used immunoSEQ multiplex PCR; TCRdb keeps in-frame clones, though not all of them. The sample records roughly 64,000 clones, approximately 85% being singletons. The source was CD4+ or CD8+ T cells sorted from blood, collected in a trial of the OX40 agonist ivuxolimab. Receptors were obtained from an adult with an advanced solid tumor such as melanoma, head and neck, liver or kidney cancer. Both conserved end residues are part of each CDR3. D genes are given only for firm matches. Size is omitted from some rows. Given values are once, few, many or a class for expanded clones.

CASSEIAGGPHEQYF TGTGCCAGCAGTGAAATAGCGGGAGGGCCACACGAGCAGTACTTC TRBV2 NA TRBD2 TRBJ2-7
CASSFLAGGAIIAKNIQYF TGTGCCAGCAGCTTTTTAGCGGGAGGGGCAATTATAGCCAAAAACATTCAGTACTTC TRBV7-2 NA TRBD2 TRBJ2-4
CAWSAGLIYEQYF TGTGCCTGGAGTGCGGGACTTATCTACGAGCAGTACTTC TRBV30 NA NA TRBJ2-7
CASSWDGGTEAFF TGTGCCAGCAGCTGGGACGGGGGCACTGAAGCTTTCTTT TRBV5-5 NA NA TRBJ1-1
CASKGGRDTGELFF TGTGCCAGCAAAGGTGGCAGGGACACCGGGGAGCTGTTTTTT TRBV6-5 NA NA TRBJ2-2
CASSLQGLGTGELFF TGTGCCAGCAGCTTACAGGGGCTGGGGACCGGGGAGCTGTTTTTT TRBV11-3 NA NA TRBJ2-2
CSVLQGDTQYF TGCAGCGTTCTCCAGGGAGATACGCAGTATTTT TRBV29-1 NA NA TRBJ2-3
CASSLTGTYEQYF TGTGCCAGCAGTTTGACCGGGACCTACGAGCAGTACTTC TRBV28 NA NA TRBJ2-7
CASSYPLRETTNTQYF TGTGCCAGCAGTTACCCCCTGCGGGAGACCACAAATACGCAGTATTTT TRBV28 NA TRBD2 TRBJ2-3
CASRFMRDSPLHF TGTGCCAGCAGATTCATGAGGGATTCACCCCTCCACTTT TRBV27 few NA TRBJ1-6
CASSYPWRRLKETQYF TGTGCCAGCAGTTACCCCTGGCGGAGACTTAAAGAGACCCAGTACTTC TRBV6-5 NA NA TRBJ2-5
CASSTKKTLAEQETQYF TGTGCCAGCAGCACCAAAAAGACGCTAGCGGAACAAGAGACCCAGTACTTC TRBV7-9 NA TRBD2 TRBJ2-5
CASSSLGTWGEKLFF TGTGCCAGCAGCTCGTTAGGGACCTGGGGTGAAAAACTGTTTTTT TRBV7-2 NA NA TRBJ1-4
CASSPSGGALQYF TGTGCCAGTAGCCCCTCAGGGGGAGCGTTACAGTACTTC TRBV19 NA TRBD1 TRBJ2-7
CASSQVPFTEAFF TGCGCCAGCAGCCAAGTTCCCTTCACTGAAGCTTTCTTT TRBV4-1 NA NA TRBJ1-1
CASSYSTVEETQYF TGTGCCAGCAGTTACTCGACAGTGGAAGAGACCCAGTACTTC TRBV6-6 NA NA TRBJ2-5
CASSESRTVNEQFF TGTGCCAGCAGTGAAAGTCGGACGGTCAATGAGCAGTTCTTC TRBV2 NA NA TRBJ2-1
CAWSLGGAYEQYF TGTGCCTGGAGTCTGGGAGGCGCCTACGAGCAGTACTTC TRBV30 NA NA TRBJ2-7
CASSLTRGGWDGYTF TGTGCCAGCAGCTTAACCCGGGGCGGGTGGGACGGCTACACCTTC TRBV7-8 NA NA TRBJ1-2
CASSLRRVNTEAFF TGCGCCAGCAGCCTGCGACGGGTGAACACTGAAGCTTTCTTT TRBV5-1 NA NA TRBJ1-1
CATSRDRAQETQYF TGTGCCACCAGCAGAGACAGGGCCCAAGAGACCCAGTACTTC TRBV15 NA NA TRBJ2-5
CASSSQGLTFGRNTIYF TGTGCCAGCAGCTCCCAGGGACTGACGTTCGGTAGAAACACCATATATTTT TRBV11-3 once NA TRBJ1-3
CASSLGGTGGNEQYF TGCGCCAGCAGCTTGGGTGGGACAGGGGGGAACGAGCAGTACTTC TRBV5-1 once TRBD1 TRBJ2-7
CASSPEGPYEQYF TGTGCCAGCAGTCCGGAAGGGCCCTACGAGCAGTACTTC TRBV27 NA NA TRBJ2-7
CASTSLRGGLETQYF TGTGCCAGCACCTCGCTTAGGGGGGGACTGGAGACCCAGTACTTC TRBV7-2 NA NA TRBJ2-5
CASSLAGNHNEQFF TGTGCCAGCAGCTTAGCAGGGAACCACAATGAGCAGTTCTTC TRBV11-1 NA NA TRBJ2-1
CASSHNEQFF TGTGCCAGCAGCCACAATGAGCAGTTCTTC TRBV2 NA NA TRBJ2-1
CASSEGQNYGYTF TGTGCCAGCAGCGAAGGACAGAACTATGGCTACACCTTC TRBV7-3 few NA TRBJ1-2
CASSASGSSNEKLFF TGTGCCAGCAGCGCCTCAGGGTCGTCTAATGAAAAACTGTTTTTT TRBV5-8 NA NA TRBJ1-4
CASSQGGAAEGYTF TGCGCCAGCAGCCAAGGGGGGGCAGCAGAGGGCTACACCTTC TRBV4-1 once NA TRBJ1-2
CASTLSDREGPSYTEAFF TGTGCCAGTACCCTAAGCGACAGGGAGGGCCCCAGTTACACTGAAGCTTTCTTT TRBV19 NA TRBD1 TRBJ1-1
CASGSRDGSGEQFF TGTGCCAGCGGATCTAGGGATGGGAGTGGTGAGCAGTTCTTC TRBV4-2 NA NA TRBJ2-1
CASRRTPGQGMAYEQYF TGCGCCAGCAGACGCACCCCGGGACAGGGTATGGCCTACGAGCAGTACTTC TRBV5-1 NA TRBD1 TRBJ2-7
CASSLPGSGGFSYEQYF TGCGCCAGCAGCTTACCAGGGAGCGGGGGGTTCTCCTACGAGCAGTACTTC TRBV5-1 NA TRBD2 TRBJ2-7
CASRHSGPQNEQFF TGTGCCAGCAGGCACTCGGGACCTCAGAATGAGCAGTTCTTC TRBV6-1 once NA TRBJ2-1
CASSPDRHTNYGYTF TGTGCCAGCAGTCCAGACAGGCATACTAACTATGGCTACACCTTC TRBV27 NA NA TRBJ1-2
CASSPRLRDEQFF TGTGCCAGCTCACCAAGACTAAGGGATGAGCAGTTCTTC TRBV18 few NA TRBJ2-1
CSENGGNEAFF TGCAGTGAAAACGGTGGTAATGAAGCTTTCTTT TRBV20-1 NA NA TRBJ1-1
CASSLVGQVQETQYF TGCGCCAGCAGCTTGGTTGGACAGGTACAAGAGACCCAGTACTTC TRBV5-1 NA TRBD1 TRBJ2-5
CASSPPGLNSPLHF TGCGCCAGCAGCCCCCCGGGCCTTAATTCACCCCTCCACTTT TRBV5-1 NA NA TRBJ1-6
CAWRWAGANVLTF TGTGCCTGGAGGTGGGCTGGGGCCAACGTCCTGACTTTC TRBV30 NA NA TRBJ2-6
CASSFEPGVNTEAFF TGTGCCAGCAGCTTTGAACCGGGGGTGAACACTGAAGCTTTCTTT TRBV7-2 NA NA TRBJ1-1
CASSYRTSAREQFF TGTGCCAGCAGTTACCGGACTAGCGCAAGGGAGCAGTTCTTC TRBV6-6 NA TRBD2 TRBJ2-1
CASSQIALTRGLGAFF TGCGCCAGCAGCCAAATTGCCCTAACACGAGGCTTAGGAGCTTTCTTT TRBV4-1 NA NA TRBJ1-1
CASSSTSGFTDTQYF TGCGCCAGCAGCTCGACTAGCGGATTCACAGATACGCAGTATTTT TRBV5-1 NA TRBD2 TRBJ2-3
CASSNPGLATGELFF TGTGCCAGCAGCAACCCGGGACTAGCTACCGGGGAGCTGTTTTTT TRBV7-8 NA TRBD2 TRBJ2-2
CASSQENPGAYGYTF TGCGCCAGCAGCCAAGAGAATCCAGGGGCCTATGGCTACACCTTC TRBV4-3 once NA TRBJ1-2
CASSLVPVTSYEQYF TGTGCCAGCAGCTTAGTACCGGTTACATCCTACGAGCAGTACTTC TRBV7-8 NA NA TRBJ2-7
CASSQGPPRFMNTEAFF TGCGCCAGCAGCCAAGGCCCACCTAGGTTCATGAACACTGAAGCTTTCTTT TRBV4-1 NA NA TRBJ1-1
CAGTGAPNYGYTF TGTGCCGGGACAGGGGCCCCTAACTATGGCTACACCTTC TRBV30 many TRBD1 TRBJ1-2
CASSFEPGYEQYF TGTGCCAGCAGCTTTGAGCCGGGCTACGAGCAGTACTTC TRBV5-4 NA NA TRBJ2-7
CASSPNFGLGYTF TGTGCCAGCAGCCCAAACTTCGGCCTTGGCTACACCTTC TRBV11-2 NA NA TRBJ1-2
CASTGKGGRSTEAFF TGCGCCAGCACGGGTAAGGGGGGCAGGAGCACTGAAGCTTTCTTT TRBV10-2 NA NA TRBJ1-1
CSVGSPRLHEQFF TGCAGCGTTGGATCCCCTAGGTTACATGAGCAGTTCTTC TRBV29-1 NA NA TRBJ2-1